This TCR beta chain appears in the sequencing data of a study of T cells after yellow fever vaccination. MiXCR was run by TCRdb on the 5' RACE reads, yielding one entry per CDR3 protein. This sample yields 75,000 to 100,000 distinct CDR3 sequences, of which over 8% are seen a single time; approximately 15% belongs to the top ten. The V end lost 5 bases, the J end lost 7 bases, and 12 bases lay between the germline ends. From germline, CDR1 is MDHEN and CDR2 SYDVKM. The CDR3 runs to 13 residues. The receptor comes from a man younger than 35 who received the YFV17D yellow fever vaccine. This specimen was CD8+ T cells not binding an NS4B(214-222) dextramer, sorted from PBMCs, taken roughly 15 days after the first yellow fever vaccination. This chain connects TRBV28 to TRBJ2-4; D perhaps matches TRBD2 (5 bases). The chain's CDR3 is CASSGSRGNIQYF. CDR3 in DNA: TGTGCCAGCAGTGGATCCCGCGGGAACATTCAGTACTTC. Using reference TRBV28 and TRBJ2-4 for the parts outside the CDR3, the full variable domain is DVKVTQSSRYLVKRTGEKVFLECVQDMDHENMFWYRQDPGLGLRLIYFSYDVKMKEKGDIPEGYSVSREKKERFSLILESASTNQTSMYLCASSGSRGNIQYFGAGTRLSVL.